This is a list of T cell receptor beta chains from one sample in a study of OX40 agonist ivuxolimab in advanced cancers. The data were produced by immunoSEQ multiplex PCR, yet TCRdb's version contains in-frame clones alone and is incomplete. Of about 77,000 clones in the sample, about 93% were seen once. The sample in question was CD4+ or CD8+ T cells sorted from blood, obtained in a trial of the OX40 agonist ivuxolimab. The receptors stem from an adult with an advanced solid tumor such as melanoma, head and neck, liver or kidney cancer. Each CDR3 is given with its conserved first and last residue. The D gene is left open where the match is weak. The size entry is marked missing in some rows and otherwise reads once, few, many or a size class.

CDR3 protein	CDR3 DNA	V gene	D gene	J gene	clone size	CDR3 length
CASSRKETQYF	TGCGCCAGCAGCCGAAAAGAGACCCAGTACTTC	TRBV5-1	.	TRBJ2-5	.	11
CASRPQGLTGELFF	TGTGCCAGCAGGCCACAGGGGCTCACCGGGGAGCTGTTTTTT	TRBV28	TRBD1	TRBJ2-2	.	14
CASSPPGQGLYEQYF	TGTGCCAGCTCACCTCCGGGACAGGGCCTTTACGAGCAGTACTTC	TRBV18	TRBD1	TRBJ2-7	.	15
CASSAGGGNTIYF	TGTGCCAGCAGTGCCGGGGGAGGAAACACCATATATTTT	TRBV25-1	.	TRBJ1-3	.	13
CASSLSPAQETQYF	TGTGCCAGCAGCTTAAGTCCCGCCCAAGAGACCCAGTACTTC	TRBV7-2	.	TRBJ2-5	.	14
CASSSRVSNQPQHF	TGTGCCAGCAGTTCTAGGGTGTCCAATCAGCCCCAGCATTTT	TRBV27	.	TRBJ1-5	.	14
CASSQALLAGGSSYEQYF	TGTGCCAGCAGCCAAGCCTTGCTAGCGGGGGGCAGCTCCTACGAGCAGTACTTC	TRBV4-2	TRBD2	TRBJ2-7	.	18
CSVQTSGRFVNEQFF	TGCAGCGTTCAGACTAGCGGGAGGTTTGTGAATGAGCAGTTCTTC	TRBV29-1	TRBD2	TRBJ2-1	.	15
CASSTRTGDSEAFF	TGTGCCAGTAGTACCAGGACAGGCGACAGTGAAGCTTTCTTT	TRBV19	TRBD1	TRBJ1-1	.	14
CASSLVSGDSNQPQHF	TGTGCCAGCAGCTTAGTTTCCGGGGATAGCAATCAGCCCCAGCATTTT	TRBV11-1	.	TRBJ1-5	.	16
CASSLIRDYSTGELFF	TGTGCCAGCAGTCTAATCCGGGACTACTCCACCGGGGAGCTGTTTTTT	TRBV28	TRBD2	TRBJ2-2	.	16
CARSLEGAHNTGELFF	TGTGCCAGAAGCTTGGAAGGGGCGCATAACACCGGGGAGCTGTTTTTT	TRBV5-3	.	TRBJ2-2	.	16
CASSGLAGGLNEQFF	TGTGCCAGCAGCGGGCTAGCGGGAGGCCTCAATGAGCAGTTCTTC	TRBV5-6	TRBD2	TRBJ2-1	.	15
CASSEGKGGNTIYF	TGTGCCAGCAGTGAAGGGAAGGGGGGAAACACCATATATTTT	TRBV6-1	.	TRBJ1-3	.	14
CASSPDHSGDTEAFF	TGTGCCAGCTCACCAGATCACAGTGGGGACACTGAAGCTTTCTTT	TRBV18	.	TRBJ1-1	.	15
CASSPEWGRTEAFF	TGTGCCAGCAGCCCCGAGTGGGGGCGGACTGAAGCTTTCTTT	TRBV7-3	.	TRBJ1-1	once	14
CASSLGTSGGPTRADTQYF	TGCGCCAGCAGCCTGGGGACTAGCGGGGGCCCAACCCGCGCAGATACGCAGTATTTT	TRBV4-3	TRBD2	TRBJ2-3	.	19
CASSGRTGTGQETQYF	TGTGCCAGCAGCGGAAGAACCGGGACAGGACAAGAGACCCAGTACTTC	TRBV5-4	TRBD1	TRBJ2-5	once	16
CASSPNEALNTEAFF	TGTGCCAGCAGCCCTAATGAGGCTTTGAACACTGAAGCTTTCTTT	TRBV7-8	.	TRBJ1-1	.	15
CASSKDSYGYTF	TGTGCCAGCAGCAAGGACAGCTATGGCTACACCTTC	TRBV5-6	.	TRBJ1-2	.	12
CASSELIIHSYQPQHF	TGTGCCAGCAGTGAATTAATAATCCACAGCTATCAGCCCCAGCATTTT	TRBV6-1	.	TRBJ1-5	.	16
CASSSSGQGSSASQYF	TGTGCCAGCAGCTCCTCCGGACAGGGATCCTCGGCTTCCCAGTACTTC	TRBV11-2	TRBD1	TRBJ2-5	.	16
CASTPGRREAFF	TGTGCCAGTACCCCGGGACGGCGTGAAGCTTTCTTT	TRBV19	.	TRBJ1-1	.	12
CASSRRDGSYEQYF	TGCGCCAGCAGTCGACGGGACGGATCCTACGAGCAGTACTTC	TRBV23-1	.	TRBJ2-7	.	14
CAIGGKEPTGELFF	TGTGCCATCGGGGGGAAGGAACCTACCGGGGAGCTGTTTTTT	TRBV10-3	.	TRBJ2-2	.	14
CASSPQAGEQYF	TGTGCCAGCTCACCACAGGCGGGCGAGCAGTACTTC	TRBV18	.	TRBJ2-7	once	12
CASRFQTGNLRSPLHF	TGTGCCAGCAGATTTCAGACAGGGAATTTAAGGTCACCCCTCCACTTT	TRBV28	TRBD1	TRBJ1-6	once	16
CASSSRDSGDQPQHF	TGTGCCAGCAGCAGCCGGGACAGTGGGGATCAGCCCCAGCATTTT	TRBV21-1	.	TRBJ1-5	.	15
CASRSGSNYGYTF	TGCGCCAGCAGATCCGGGTCCAACTATGGCTACACCTTC	TRBV5-1	.	TRBJ1-2	.	13
CASSLESSGSGEQYF	TGCGCCAGCAGCTTGGAGTCTAGCGGGAGCGGCGAGCAGTACTTC	TRBV5-1	TRBD2	TRBJ2-7	.	15
CASSIDPRGYSNQPQHF	TGTGCCAGTAGTATAGACCCCCGGGGGTATAGCAATCAGCCCCAGCATTTT	TRBV19	.	TRBJ1-5	.	17
CASSLTGNSDLYEQYF	TGTGCCAGCAGCTTAACTGGGAATTCTGACCTCTACGAGCAGTACTTC	TRBV7-3	.	TRBJ2-7	.	16
CASSLTGFDEQFF	TGTGCCAGCAGCCTCACAGGGTTCGATGAGCAGTTCTTC	TRBV5-6	.	TRBJ2-1	.	13
CASRGQLNTEAFF	TGTGCCAGCAGGGGACAGTTAAACACTGAAGCTTTCTTT	TRBV6-4	TRBD1	TRBJ1-1	.	13
CASRSGSHQGGQPQHF	TGTGCCAGCCGGTCGGGCAGTCACCAGGGGGGACAGCCCCAGCATTTT	TRBV6-6	TRBD1	TRBJ1-5	.	16